The rows below give T cell receptor beta chains drawn from one sample of a study of shared clonotypes between healthy human individuals. Here immunoSEQ multiplex PCR was the method, and the copy in TCRdb shows in-frame clones only, minus some. In the table there are millions of clones, more than 90% of which are singletons. Sequenced: naive CD4+ T cells sorted from blood. These receptors were collected from a man aged 18-30 years in good health. The CDR3 runs from the conserved cysteine through the conserved F or W. A D gene is named only where the DNA matches it firmly. Size is omitted from some rows. Given values are once, few, many or a class for expanded clones.

TRBJ2-3 | TRBV7-9 | - | TRBD2 | TGTGCCAGCAGCTTAGCAAGCGGGATGGCAGATACGCAGTATTTT | CASSLASGMADTQYF
TRBJ2-1 | TRBV7-3 | once | - | TGTGCCAGCAGCCCGCGGGGCGGGCCCTCGGATGAGCAGTTCTTC | CASSPRGGPSDEQFF
TRBJ2-7 | TRBV4-3 | - | - | TGCGCCAGCAGCCAAGGGGGGATCCCAAGTTCCTACGAGCAGTACTTC | CASSQGGIPSSYEQYF
TRBJ2-5 | TRBV18 | - | - | TGTGCCAGCTCACCACCTGCCGGATTCGAGACCCAGTACTTC | CASSPPAGFETQYF
TRBJ2-1 | TRBV27 | - | TRBD2 | TGTGCCAAGAATGGGGGGGTGAGCTCCTACAATGAGCAGTTCTTC | CAKNGGVSSYNEQFF
TRBJ1-2 | TRBV20-1 | - | - | TGCAGTTGGGGCTCTAACTATGGCTACACCTTC | CSWGSNYGYTF
TRBJ1-2 | TRBV18 | - | TRBD1 | TGTGCCAGCTCACCACCGGGACAGGGGTCTAGCTATGGCTACACCTTC | CASSPPGQGSSYGYTF
TRBJ1-3 | TRBV16 | - | TRBD1 | TGTGCCAGCAGCCAAGAAGTTAGGTACAGGGGGCGAGTTACTGGAAACACCATATATTTT | CASSQEVRYRGRVTGNTIYF
TRBJ2-1 | TRBV15 | - | - | TGTGCCACCAGCAGAGATTACGACTCAGCCTACAATGAGCAGTTCTTC | CATSRDYDSAYNEQFF
TRBJ1-6 | TRBV28 | few | - | TGTGCCAGCAGTTTCCAACGGGGGGCGCGGTCACCCCTCCACTTT | CASSFQRGARSPLHF
TRBJ2-5 | TRBV5-1 | - | TRBD2 | TGCGCCAGCAGCTCTTCACCTAGCGGGGGTGTGGAGACCCAGTACTTC | CASSSSPSGGVETQYF
TRBJ1-1 | TRBV5-1 | - | TRBD1 | TGCGCCAGCAGCAGCGGACAGGGGAACACTGAAGCTTTCTTT | CASSSGQGNTEAFF
TRBJ2-7 | TRBV7-9 | - | TRBD1 | TGTGCCAGCAGCTTAGCCGGACAGGGGCGGGACTACGAGCAGTACTTC | CASSLAGQGRDYEQYF
TRBJ1-2 | TRBV2 | - | - | TGTGCCAGCAGACCCGAGACAGTGGGCTATGGCTACACCTTC | CASRPETVGYGYTF
TRBJ1-6 | TRBV28 | - | TRBD1 | TGTGCCAGCAGTTCCCCCGAGGGACAGAGGAACTCACCCCTCCACTTT | CASSSPEGQRNSPLHF
TRBJ1-5 | TRBV18 | - | TRBD1 | TGTGCCAGCTCAGCGGGACAGGGGACGAGGGGTCAGCCCCAGCATTTT | CASSAGQGTRGQPQHF
TRBJ1-4 | TRBV28 | - | - | TGTGCCAGCAGGGCGCCGGGATCCGCGGCTGAAAAACTGTTTTTT | CASRAPGSAAEKLFF
TRBJ2-7 | TRBV25-1 | - | TRBD1 | TGTGCCAGCAGTGAATATGGGACAGGGGCGGTCTACGAGCAGTACTTC | CASSEYGTGAVYEQYF
TRBJ2-2 | TRBV6-1 | - | - | TGTGCCAGCAGAGTTAGCGGAGTCGGGGAGCTGTTTTTT | CASRVSGVGELFF
TRBJ2-5 | TRBV18 | - | - | TGTGCCAGCTCACCGGGGCAGCCCTCAGAGACCCAGTACTTC | CASSPGQPSETQYF
TRBJ2-2 | TRBV5-4 | - | TRBD2 | TGTGCCAGCAGCTTTGGACTAGCGGGGGCGAACACCGGGGAGCTGTTTTTT | CASSFGLAGANTGELFF
TRBJ2-5 | TRBV11-2 | - | - | TGTGCCAGCAGCTTAGATCAGGAGACCCAGTACTTC | CASSLDQETQYF
TRBJ2-5 | TRBV9 | few | - | TGTGCCAGCAGCCGAACTAGTTCCTTAGAGACCCAGTACTTC | CASSRTSSLETQYF
TRBJ2-2 | TRBV5-1 | - | - | TGCGCCAGCAGCTCCGGGACGGGCACCGGGGAGCTGTTTTTT | CASSSGTGTGELFF
TRBJ1-2 | TRBV18 | - | - | TGTGCCAGCTCAACAGGACCGGCCCCGGATGGCTACACCTTC | CASSTGPAPDGYTF
TRBJ2-1 | TRBV5-1 | - | TRBD2 | TGCGCCAGCAGCTCCCCCTCCGGGGGGGCCTACAATGAGCAGTTCTTC | CASSSPSGGAYNEQFF
TRBJ1-2 | TRBV6-6 | - | - | TGTGCCAGCCGACCTTCAAAGACGGCCTATGGCTACACCTTC | CASRPSKTAYGYTF